This T cell receptor beta chain was observed in a study of shared clonotypes between healthy human individuals. Trimming removed 2 bases at V and 6 bases at J, with 19 bases between. CDR3 size: 16 residues. Per germline, CDR1 LNHDA and CDR2 SQIVND (reference sequence). Using immunoSEQ multiplex PCR, the repertoire was profiled, and TCRdb retains in-frame clones only, with some absent. The sample yields 2 million to 2.5 million clones, 93% seen once. The sequence was obtained from a young man in good health. Some clones in this sample may be carry-over from other donors' samples. Input material: naive CD4+ T cells from PBMCs. Documented subset: CD45RA+ positively selected. The J gene is TRBJ1-2, the V gene TRBV19; possible D gene TRBD1, 5 bases. The CDR3 spells CASSIRGASRIHGYTF. In nucleotides, the CDR3 is TGTGCCAGTAGTATACGAGGGGCCTCTCGGATCCATGGCTACACCTTC.